Shown below are 18 T cell receptor beta chains from a single sample sequenced in a study of cytomegalovirus exposure and HLA in healthy donors. PCR used 60 Vbeta primers and 13 Jbeta primers. Repertoires were generated with immunoSEQ multiplex PCR, while TCRdb's copy carries only in-frame clones and drops some. This sample has about 100,000 clones, with around three quarters found just once. Material for sequencing was PBMCs. The receptors stem from a female donor in good health and CMV-seropositive.

The chain is built from TRBV18 and TRBJ1-3; D call uncertain. Germline CDR1 is KGHSH and CDR2 is LQKENI. V was clipped by 1 base and J by 8 bases, with 9 bases between them. The CDR3 runs 13 residues. The CDR3 here is CASSPRSSDTIYF. The CDR3 DNA reads as TGTGCCAGCTCACCACGTAGTTCTGACACCATATATTTT.

This rearrangement joins TRBV7-2 to TRBJ1-6; TRBD1 aligns across 8 bases. This CDR3 region has 18 residues. Trimming removed 6 bases from V and 10 bases from J; junction bases left unmatched: 20. The germline V gene encodes CDR1 SGHTA and CDR2 FQGNSA. CDR3 nucleotides: TGTGCCAGCAGTCTTAGGGCCAGGCGGTACAGGGGGGGATCACCCCTCCACTTT. Its protein is CASSLRARRYRGGSPLHF. Full variable domain (rest looked up from reference TRBV7-2 and TRBJ1-6): GAGVSQSPSNKVTEKGKDVELRCDPISGHTALYWYRQSLGQGLEFLIYFQGNSAPDKSGLPSDRFSAERTGGSVSTLTIQRTQQEDSAVYLCASSLRARRYRGGSPLHFGNGTRLTVT.

The J gene is TRBJ2-7, the V gene TRBV18; TRBD1 agrees at 9 bases. Germline V gene data show CDR1 as KGHSH and CDR2 as LQKENI. V trimming: 3 bases; J trimming: 6 bases; junction bases outside the gene matches: 3. The length of the CDR3 is 13 residues. The CDR3 region is CASSPQTGGEQYF. CDR3 coding DNA: TGTGCCAGCTCACCCCAGACAGGGGGCGAGCAGTACTTC.

The chain uses TRBV19 and TRBJ2-2, with 9 positions matching TRBD1. Germline trimming cut 6 bases from V and 6 bases from J; bases unmatched to any gene: 5. This CDR3 contains 14 residues. CDR1 and CDR2 (germline): LNHDA, SQIVND (reference sequence). CDR3 residues: CASRVRQGAGELFF. In DNA, the CDR3 is TGTGCCAGTAGAGTGAGACAGGGGGCCGGGGAGCTGTTTTTT. Based on the CDR3 plus reference TRBV19 and TRBJ2-2, the full variable domain is DGGITQSPKYLFRKEGQNVTLSCEQNLNHDAMYWYRQDPGQGLRLIYYSQIVNDFQKGDIAEGYSVSREKKESFPLTVTSAQKNPTAFYLCASRVRQGAGELFFGEGSRLTVL.

This chain uses TRBV30 with TRBJ2-1; tentative D call: TRBD2 (7 bases). The CDR3 spans 14 residues. V lost 4 bases and J 6 bases, leaving 16 bases between the germline ends. Germline V gene data show CDR1 as GTSNPN and CDR2 as SVGIG (reference sequence). The CDR3 nucleotides read TGTGCCTGGACCGGGGGGCTCCAGGGCAATGAGCAGTTCTTC. This encodes CAWTGGLQGNEQFF.

The chain carries TRBV6-1 and TRBJ2-1, with 11 bases that match TRBD1. The CDR3 covers 15 residues. Germline values: CDR1 MNHNS, CDR2 SASEGT. V gave up 0 bases and J gave up 6 bases; unmatched junction bases: 1. CDR3 nucleotide sequence: TGTGCCAGCAGTGAAGCGGGGACAGGGGGCAATGAGCAGTTCTTC. It codes for CASSEAGTGGNEQFF.

The rearrangement uses TRBV9 and TRBJ2-7; TRBD1 aligns across 9 bases. Germline V gene lookup returns CDR1 SGDLS and CDR2 YYNGEE. The CDR3 is made up of 15 amino acids. V shed 0 bases, J shed 2 bases, and the junction held 3 bases outside the gene matches. Here the CDR3 reads CASSVETGGPYEQYF. As DNA, the CDR3 is TGTGCCAGCAGCGTAGAAACAGGGGGCCCCTACGAGCAGTACTTC.

V gene TRBV29-1 combines with J gene TRBJ1-2; 10 bases align to TRBD1. CDR3 length: 13 residues. V was pared by 3 bases and J by 4 bases, with 2 bases of the junction left unmatched. CDR1 and CDR2 from the germline V gene are SQVTM and ANQGSEA. This CDR3 reads CSVEGQGTYGYTF. DNA of the CDR3: TGCAGCGTTGAGGGACAGGGGACCTATGGCTACACCTTC.

The CDR3 DNA is TGTGCCAGCTCACCACTACAGGGTTCTAGCACAGATACGCAGTATTTT. Amino acids: CASSPLQGSSTDTQYF. This chain uses TRBV18 with TRBJ2-3; possibly TRBD1 for D (6 bases). Trimming cost V 1 base and J 0 bases, with 11 bases left between them. Germline lookup yields CDR1 KGHSH and CDR2 LQKENI. The CDR3 consists of 16 residues.

The chain joins TRBV27 to TRBJ1-2; D remains ambiguous. The CDR3 is 13 amino acids. The germline V and J ends were trimmed by 4 bases and 5 bases, with 11 bases remaining between them. Germline lookup yields CDR1 MNHEY and CDR2 SMNVEV (reference sequence). The CDR3 DNA reads TGTGCCAGCAGTTCCCTCGGTCTTTATGGCTACACCTTC. It is translated as CASSSLGLYGYTF.

J is TRBJ1-3 and V is TRBV19; perhaps TRBD1 as D (5 bases). CDR1 LNHDA and CDR2 SQIVND come from the germline V gene (reference sequence). The CDR3 totals 16 residues. V lost 3 bases and J 0 bases, leaving 12 bases between the germline ends. This CDR3 reads CASSILGPNSGNTIYF. In DNA, the CDR3 is TGTGCCAGTAGTATTCTGGGGCCCAACTCTGGAAACACCATATATTTT.

V is TRBV7-9 and J is TRBJ1-2, with D perhaps TRBD1 (5 bases). The CDR3 is made up of 11 amino acids. Germline V lookup: CDR1 SEHNR, CDR2 FQNEAQ (reference sequence). The V gene lost 2 bases and the J gene lost 7 bases, with 5 bases spanning the gap. The CDR3 reads CASSLRGGYTF. Written as DNA, the CDR3 is TGTGCCAGCAGCTTAAGGGGTGGCTACACCTTC.

The rearrangement joins TRBV5-1 to TRBJ1-1, with D perhaps matching TRBD1 (5 bases). Germline loops: CDR1 SGHRS, CDR2 YFSETQ. The CDR3 loop spans 15 amino acids. Trimming shortened V by 3 bases and J by 2 bases, and 14 bases separated the two germline ends. The CDR3 region has the DNA TGCGCCAGCAGCTCGGCGGGGGGGGTCAACACTGAAGCTTTCTTT. Translated, it gives CASSSAGGVNTEAFF.

This CDR3 is CASSGETGGGEQFF. The CDR3 DNA is TGTGCCAGCAGTGGGGAGACAGGGGGAGGTGAGCAGTTCTTC. The gene calls are TRBV6-6 and TRBJ2-1; 9 bases map to TRBD1. Germline trimming cut 5 bases from V and 9 bases from J; bases unmatched to any gene: 8. The germline gives CDR1 MNHNY, CDR2 SVGAGI (reference sequence). The CDR3 has 14 amino acids.

The table lists this clone with a count of one. This rearrangement joins TRBV19 to TRBJ2-7, with 9 bases lining up with TRBD1. After removal of 5 bases from V and 2 bases from J, the junction contained 10 bases not matched to a gene. Germline V lookup: CDR1 LNHDA, CDR2 SQIVND (reference sequence). The CDR3 contains 16 residues. The CDR3 protein is CASSLRTGDPAYEQYF. The CDR3 region has the DNA TGTGCCAGTAGTCTGCGGACAGGGGACCCCGCCTACGAGCAGTACTTC.

This chain uses TRBV29-1 with TRBJ2-7, with D maybe TRBD1 (5 bases). Trimming stripped 1 base from V and 7 bases from J, with 14 bases between. The CDR3 is 13 residues long. CDR1 and CDR2 (germline): SQVTM, ANQGSEA. Here the CDR3 DNA reads TGCAGCGTTGAAGGGGCAGGGTGGCAAGAGCAGTACTTC. Translation: CSVEGAGWQEQYF.

This rearrangement joins TRBV7-8 to TRBJ2-1; 9 bases are a match to TRBD2. The CDR3 totals 15 residues. Trimming cost V 5 bases and J 7 bases; bases outside gene matches: 9. The germline CDR1 and CDR2 sequences are SGHVS and FQNEAQ. The CDR3 nucleotides read TGTGCCAGCAGCCCCGCGGCGGGGGGGAGGAATGAGCAGTTCTTC. This encodes CASSPAAGGRNEQFF.

The count of this clone is one. In DNA, the CDR3 is TGTGCCAGCAGCTTGCAGGGACAGCTCGGTTATAATGAGCAGTTCTTC. This sequence encodes CASSLQGQLGYNEQFF. The chain is built from TRBV7-3 and TRBJ2-1; the match to TRBD1 covers 7 bases. J lost 7 bases, V lost 3 bases, and 12 bases had no gene match. The CDR3 sequence is 16 residues long. CDR1 and CDR2 from the germline V gene are SGHTA and FQGTGA.